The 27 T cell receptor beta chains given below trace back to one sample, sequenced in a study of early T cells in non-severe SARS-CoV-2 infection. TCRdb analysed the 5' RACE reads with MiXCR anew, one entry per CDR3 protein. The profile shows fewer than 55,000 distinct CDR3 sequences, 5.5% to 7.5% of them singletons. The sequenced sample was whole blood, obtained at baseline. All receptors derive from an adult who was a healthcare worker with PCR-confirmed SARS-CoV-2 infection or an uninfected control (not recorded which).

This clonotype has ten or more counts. CDR3 coding DNA: TGTGCCAGCAGCTTAGAATATCAGCCCCAGCATTTT. This translates into CASSLEYQPQHF. The rearrangement uses TRBV7-2 and TRBJ1-5, with D unclear. Germline values: CDR1 SGHTA, CDR2 FQGNSA. This CDR3 spans 12 amino acids. V was clipped by 1 base and J by 5 bases, with 3 bases between them.

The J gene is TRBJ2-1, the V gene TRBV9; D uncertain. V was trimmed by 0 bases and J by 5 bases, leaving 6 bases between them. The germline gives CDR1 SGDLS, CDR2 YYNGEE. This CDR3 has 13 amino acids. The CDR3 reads CASSVGPNNEQFF. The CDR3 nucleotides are TGTGCCAGCAGCGTAGGTCCAAACAATGAGCAGTTCTTC.

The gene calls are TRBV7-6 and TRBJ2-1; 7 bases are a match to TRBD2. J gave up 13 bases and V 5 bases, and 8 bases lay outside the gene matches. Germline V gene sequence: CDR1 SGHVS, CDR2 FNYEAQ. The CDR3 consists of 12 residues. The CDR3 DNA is TGTGCCAGCAGCCTAGGTGCGGGAGTTCAGTTCTTC. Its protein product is CASSLGAGVQFF.

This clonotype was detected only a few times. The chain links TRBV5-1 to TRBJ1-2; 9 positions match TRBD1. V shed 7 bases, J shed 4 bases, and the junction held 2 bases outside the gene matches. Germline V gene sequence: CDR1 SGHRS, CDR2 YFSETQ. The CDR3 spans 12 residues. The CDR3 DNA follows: TGCGCCAGCCGGGACAGGGCCTATGGCTACACCTTC. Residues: CASRDRAYGYTF.

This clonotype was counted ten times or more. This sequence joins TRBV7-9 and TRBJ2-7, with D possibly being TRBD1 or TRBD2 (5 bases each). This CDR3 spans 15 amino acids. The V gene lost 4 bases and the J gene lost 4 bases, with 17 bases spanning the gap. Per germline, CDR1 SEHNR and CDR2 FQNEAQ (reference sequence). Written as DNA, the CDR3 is TGTGCCAGCAGCTCCTCCTCTAGCTGGGGGTACGAGCAGTACTTC. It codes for CASSSSSSWGYEQYF.

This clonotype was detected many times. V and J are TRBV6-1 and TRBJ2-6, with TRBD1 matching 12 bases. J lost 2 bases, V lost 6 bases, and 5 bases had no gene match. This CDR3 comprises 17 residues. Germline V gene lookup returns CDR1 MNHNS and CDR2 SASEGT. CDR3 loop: CASRAGTGGTGANVLTF. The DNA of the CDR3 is TGTGCCAGCAGGGCCGGGACAGGGGGCACTGGGGCCAACGTCCTGACTTTC.

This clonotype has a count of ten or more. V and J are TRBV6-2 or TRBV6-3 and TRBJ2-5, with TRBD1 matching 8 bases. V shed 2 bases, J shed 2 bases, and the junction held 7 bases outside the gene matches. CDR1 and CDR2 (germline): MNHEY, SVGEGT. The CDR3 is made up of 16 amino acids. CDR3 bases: TGTGCCAGCAGTTACGAGACAGGGGTTGGGCAAGAGACCCAGTACTTC. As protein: CASSYETGVGQETQYF.

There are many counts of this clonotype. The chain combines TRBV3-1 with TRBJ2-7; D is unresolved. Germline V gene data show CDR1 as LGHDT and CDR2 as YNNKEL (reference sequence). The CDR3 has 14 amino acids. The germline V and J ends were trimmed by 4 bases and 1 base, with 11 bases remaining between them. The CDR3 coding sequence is TGTGCCAGCAGCCTTACCCTTAGGTCCTACGAGCAGTACTTC. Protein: CASSLTLRSYEQYF.

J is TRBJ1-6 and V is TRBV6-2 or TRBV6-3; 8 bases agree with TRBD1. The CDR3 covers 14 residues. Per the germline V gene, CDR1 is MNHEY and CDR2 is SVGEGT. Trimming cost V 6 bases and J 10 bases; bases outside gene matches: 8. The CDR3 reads CASSPGQVASPLHF. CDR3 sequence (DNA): TGTGCCAGCAGCCCGGGACAGGTGGCGTCACCCCTCCACTTT.

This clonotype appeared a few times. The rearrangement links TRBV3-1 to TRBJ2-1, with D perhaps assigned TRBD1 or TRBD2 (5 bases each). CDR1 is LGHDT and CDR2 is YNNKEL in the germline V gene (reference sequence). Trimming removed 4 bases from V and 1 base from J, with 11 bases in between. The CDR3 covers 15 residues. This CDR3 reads CASSPARGSYNEQFF. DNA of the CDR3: TGTGCCAGCAGCCCGGCGAGGGGATCCTACAATGAGCAGTTCTTC.

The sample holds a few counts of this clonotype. Here the CDR3 DNA reads TGTGCCAGCAGCTTAGGGGCGGGCAGGGTAGGCAGTGAGCAGTTCTTC. Encoded protein: CASSLGAGRVGSEQFF. The chain combines TRBV7-2 with TRBJ2-1; D assignment may be TRBD1 or TRBD2 (5 bases each). V lost 1 base to trimming and J lost 9 bases, with 19 bases between them. CDR3 length: 16 residues. Germline CDR1 SGHTA, CDR2 FQGNSA.

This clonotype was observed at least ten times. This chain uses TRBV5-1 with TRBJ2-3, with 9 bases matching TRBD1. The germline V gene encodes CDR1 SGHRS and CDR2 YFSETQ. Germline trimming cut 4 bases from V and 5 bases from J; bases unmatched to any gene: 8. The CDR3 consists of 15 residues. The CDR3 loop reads CASSPRQGVGDTQYF. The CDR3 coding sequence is TGCGCCAGCAGCCCGCGACAGGGGGTGGGAGATACGCAGTATTTT.

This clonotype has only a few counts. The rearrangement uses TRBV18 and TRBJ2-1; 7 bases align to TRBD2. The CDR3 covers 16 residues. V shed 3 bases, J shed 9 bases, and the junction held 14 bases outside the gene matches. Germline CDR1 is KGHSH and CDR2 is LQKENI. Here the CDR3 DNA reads TGTGCCAGCTCACCTTACAGCGGGGTTGAGCTTAGTGAGCAGTTCTTC. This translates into CASSPYSGVELSEQFF.

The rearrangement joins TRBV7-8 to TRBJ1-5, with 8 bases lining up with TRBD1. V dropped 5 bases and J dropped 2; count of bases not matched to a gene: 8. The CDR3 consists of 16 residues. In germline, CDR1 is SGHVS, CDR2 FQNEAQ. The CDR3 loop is CASSHSGGAGNQPQHF. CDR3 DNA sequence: TGTGCCAGCAGCCATTCAGGGGGCGCGGGCAATCAGCCCCAGCATTTT.

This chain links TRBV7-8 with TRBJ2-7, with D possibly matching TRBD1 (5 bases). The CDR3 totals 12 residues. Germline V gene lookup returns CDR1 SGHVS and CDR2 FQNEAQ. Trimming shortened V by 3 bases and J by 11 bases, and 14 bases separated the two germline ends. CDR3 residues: CASSLGPTPKYF. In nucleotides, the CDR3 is TGTGCCAGCAGCTTGGGGCCCACCCCGAAGTACTTC.

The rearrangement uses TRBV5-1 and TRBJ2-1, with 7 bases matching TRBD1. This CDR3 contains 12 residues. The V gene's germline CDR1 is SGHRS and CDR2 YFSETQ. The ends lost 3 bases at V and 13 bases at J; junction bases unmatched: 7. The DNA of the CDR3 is TGCGCCAGCAGCTCGGAGGACAGGCCCCAGTTCTTC. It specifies CASSSEDRPQFF. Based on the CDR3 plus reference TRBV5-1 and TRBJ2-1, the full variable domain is KAGVTQTPRYLIKTRGQQVTLSCSPISGHRSVSWYQQTPGQGLQFLFEYFSETQRNKGNFPGRFSGRQFSNSRSEMNVSTLELGDSALYLCASSSEDRPQFFGPGTRLTVL.

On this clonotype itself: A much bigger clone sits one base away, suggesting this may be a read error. The CDR3 is CASSRIWGRNTEAFF. The DNA of the CDR3 is TGTGCCAGCAGCCGTATCTGGGGTCGCAACACTGAAGCTTTCTTT. The V gene is TRBV7-9, the J gene TRBJ1-1; the D is unclear. Trimming took 5 bases from V and 2 from J, leaving 15 bases between them. Per the germline V gene, CDR1 is SEHNR and CDR2 is FQNEAQ (reference sequence). There are 15 residues in the CDR3.

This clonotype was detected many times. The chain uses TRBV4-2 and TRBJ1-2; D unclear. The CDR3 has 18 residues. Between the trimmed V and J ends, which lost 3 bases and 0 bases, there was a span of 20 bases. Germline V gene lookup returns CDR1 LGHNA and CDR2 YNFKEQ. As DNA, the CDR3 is TGTGCCAGCAGCCAGACCATACGGGCCACCGATCCTAACTATGGCTACACCTTC. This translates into CASSQTIRATDPNYGYTF.

The CDR3 DNA reads TGTGCCAGCAGCTCCGGGGGCACGGGGGACACTGAAGCTTTCTTT. Protein: CASSSGGTGDTEAFF. The chain joins TRBV11-3 to TRBJ1-1; D might be TRBD1 (6 bases). CDR3 length equals 15 residues. CDR1 is SGHNT and CDR2 is YENEEA in the germline V gene. V lost 4 bases and J lost 3, with 15 bases in between.

The CDR3 DNA reads TGTGCCAGCAGCTTGGGGGGCGGCATTCAGTACTTC. Translating gives CASSLGGGIQYF. This chain connects TRBV7-2 to TRBJ2-4; D might be TRBD1 or TRBD2, each matching 6 bases. Between the trimmed V and J ends, which lost 3 bases and 9 bases, there was a span of 9 bases. This CDR3 is 12 amino acids long. CDR1 is SGHTA and CDR2 is FQGNSA in the germline V gene.

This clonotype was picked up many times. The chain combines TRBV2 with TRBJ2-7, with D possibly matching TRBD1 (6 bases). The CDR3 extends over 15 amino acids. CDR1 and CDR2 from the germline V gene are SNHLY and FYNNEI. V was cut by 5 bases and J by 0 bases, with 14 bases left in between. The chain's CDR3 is CASSPLGASSYEQYF. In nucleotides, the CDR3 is TGTGCCAGCAGTCCCCTGGGGGCTAGCTCCTACGAGCAGTACTTC. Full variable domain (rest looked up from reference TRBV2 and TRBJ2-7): EPEVTQTPSHQVTQMGQEVILRCVPISNHLYFYWYRQILGQKVEFLVSFYNNEISEKSEIFDDQFSVERPDGSNFTLKIRSTKLEDSAMYFCASSPLGASSYEQYFGPGTRLTVT.

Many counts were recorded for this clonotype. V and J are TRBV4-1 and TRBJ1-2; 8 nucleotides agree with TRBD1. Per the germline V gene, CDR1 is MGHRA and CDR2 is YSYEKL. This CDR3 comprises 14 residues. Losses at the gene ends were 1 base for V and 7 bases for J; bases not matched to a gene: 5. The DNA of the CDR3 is TGCGCCAGCAGCCAAGGGGGACAGGCACGTGGCTACACCTTC. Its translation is CASSQGGQARGYTF.

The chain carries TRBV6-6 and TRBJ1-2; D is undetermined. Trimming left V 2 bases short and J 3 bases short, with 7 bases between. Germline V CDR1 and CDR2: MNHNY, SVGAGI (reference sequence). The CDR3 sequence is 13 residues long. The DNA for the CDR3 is TGTGCCAGCAGTTACGAGGGAGACTATGGCTACACCTTC. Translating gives CASSYEGDYGYTF.

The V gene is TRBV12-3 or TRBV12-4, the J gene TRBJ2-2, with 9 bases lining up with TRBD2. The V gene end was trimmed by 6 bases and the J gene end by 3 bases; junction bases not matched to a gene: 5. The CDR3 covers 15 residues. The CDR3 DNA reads TGTGCCAGCAGCATTAGCGGGGGATACACCGGGGAGCTGTTTTTT. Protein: CASSISGGYTGELFF.

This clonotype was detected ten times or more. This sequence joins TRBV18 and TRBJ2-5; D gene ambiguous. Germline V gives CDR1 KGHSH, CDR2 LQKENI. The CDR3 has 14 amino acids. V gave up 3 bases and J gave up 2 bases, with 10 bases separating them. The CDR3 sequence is CASSPQSKQETQYF. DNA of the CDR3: TGTGCCAGCTCACCTCAGAGCAAGCAAGAGACCCAGTACTTC. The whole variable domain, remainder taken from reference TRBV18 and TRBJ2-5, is NAGVMQNPRHLVRRRGQEARLRCSPMKGHSHVYWYRQLPEEGLKFMVYLQKENIIDESGMPKERFSAEFPKEGPSILRIQQVVRGDSAAYFCASSPQSKQETQYFGPGTRLLVL.

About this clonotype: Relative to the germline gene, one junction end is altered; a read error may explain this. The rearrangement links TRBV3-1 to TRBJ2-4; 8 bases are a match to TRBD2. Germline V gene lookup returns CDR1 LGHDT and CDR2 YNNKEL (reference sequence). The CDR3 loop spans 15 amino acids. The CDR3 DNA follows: TGTGCCAGCAGCCAGGGAGCGGGAGCCAAAAACATTCAGAACTTC. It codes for CASSQGAGAKNIQNF.

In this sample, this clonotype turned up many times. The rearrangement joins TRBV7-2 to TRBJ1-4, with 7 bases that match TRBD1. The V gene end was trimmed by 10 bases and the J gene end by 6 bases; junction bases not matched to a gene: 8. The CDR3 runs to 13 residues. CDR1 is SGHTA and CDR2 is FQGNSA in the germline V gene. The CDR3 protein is CATRQGNDEKLFF. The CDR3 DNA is TGTGCCACCAGACAGGGAAACGATGAAAAACTGTTTTTT.